This T cell receptor beta chain appears in the sequencing data of a study of spatial heterogeneity in lung cancer. Background on the study: Detected sequences consistently included more beta-chain ones than alpha-chain ones. Strongly correlated with TCR transcript counts in tumor regions was a T cell module score, which was a transcriptional module score calculated from matched bulk RNA-seq. General study results and limits: Mutation tallies in tumors tracked expanded intratumoral alpha and beta TCR counts. Among tumor T cells, estimated coverage was about 7% for alpha chains and approximately 13% for beta chains.

This sample's time point: sample taken at primary tumor resection. Patients with untreated early-stage non-small cell lung cancer, numbering some 72, were the donors. This clonotype was detected only a few times. The antigen is unknown. TCRdb fed the 5' RACE reads into MiXCR, producing one record per CDR3 protein. The sample holds several thousand distinct CDR3 sequences, about 9.9% seen once. This specimen was lung tumor tissue, taken at surgery. The TCR comes from a male donor with early-stage non-small cell lung cancer.

CDR3 region: CATSDRTSGVYNEQFF. Written as DNA, the CDR3 is TGTGCCACCAGTGACCGGACTAGCGGAGTCTACAATGAGCAGTTCTTC. The chain recombines TRBV24-1 with TRBJ2-1; TRBD2 agrees at 10 bases. The length of the CDR3 is 16 residues. J lost 3 bases, V lost 4 bases, and 5 bases had no gene match. CDR1 is KGHDR, CDR2 SFDVKD, per germline.